This is a list of T cell receptor beta chains from one sample in a study of CD8+CD57+ T cells in acquired aplastic anemia. TCRdb reprocessed the reads via MiXCR and lists one record per CDR3 protein. The sample contains approximately 180,000 distinct CDR3 sequences, under 55% of which appear only once. Specimen: sorted CD4+, CD8+, or CD8+CD57+ T cells (not recorded which) from PBMCs. These TCRs come from a human donor with aplastic anemia. CDR3s include the opening cysteine and the closing phenylalanine or tryptophan. D genes are given only for firm matches. Size is omitted from some rows. Given values are once, few, many or a class for expanded clones.

CASSPRTVYNSPLHF	TGTGCCAGCAGCCCCCGGACGGTCTATAATTCACCCCTCCACTTT	TRBJ1-6	TRBV11-2	-	-	15
CASSESISNTGELFF	TGTGCCAGCAGCGAGTCCATTTCGAACACCGGGGAGCTGTTTTTT	TRBJ2-2	TRBV7-9	-	-	15
CATSAVDSPHF	TGTGCCACCAGTGCAGTGGACAGTCCCCACTTT	TRBJ1-6	TRBV24-1	-	-	11
CSARDRKGRGGSYNEQFF	TGCAGTGCTAGAGATAGGAAGGGGCGCGGCGGTTCCTACAATGAGCAGTTCTTC	TRBJ2-1	TRBV20-1	many	-	18
CASSSGRGGGSGAKNIQYF	TGTGCCAGCAGCTCGGGGCGGGGCGGGGGCTCGGGAGCCAAAAACATTCAGTACTTC	TRBJ2-4	TRBV7-1	-	-	19
CASSLMLDTQYF	TGTGCCAGCAGCCTCATGTTAGATACGCAGTATTTT	TRBJ2-3	TRBV7-9	-	-	12
CASSAGTSGGYQETQYF	TGTGCCAGCAGCGCCGGGACTAGCGGGGGGTACCAAGAGACCCAGTACTTC	TRBJ2-5	TRBV11-2	few	TRBD2	17
CACRVAYQETQYF	TGTGCCTGCAGGGTCGCGTACCAAGAGACCCAGTACTTC	TRBJ2-5	TRBV5-5	many	-	13
CASSREPDEQYF	TGTGCCAGCAGCCGGGAGCCAGATGAGCAGTACTTC	TRBJ2-7	TRBV2	once	-	12
CSSGGTAQDTQYF	TGCAGTTCTGGCGGGACAGCCCAGGATACGCAGTATTTT	TRBJ2-3	TRBV20-1	-	-	13
CASSESGSHEQYF	TGTGCCAGCAGCGAGAGCGGGAGCCACGAGCAGTACTTC	TRBJ2-7	TRBV7-9	-	TRBD2	13
CASSRGMGGLETQYF	TGTGCCAGCAGCCGGGGTATGGGGGGGCTTGAGACCCAGTACTTC	TRBJ2-5	TRBV7-2	-	-	15
CASLAGASYEQYF	TGTGCCAGCCTAGCGGGGGCCTCCTACGAGCAGTACTTC	TRBJ2-7	TRBV2	-	TRBD2	13
CSALGLAGGQETQYF	TGCAGTGCTCTTGGACTAGCGGGGGGTCAAGAGACCCAGTACTTC	TRBJ2-5	TRBV20-1	-	TRBD2	15
CASTNGGSGRQPQHF	TGTGCCAGCACCAACGGGGGGAGTGGACGTCAGCCCCAGCATTTT	TRBJ1-5	TRBV2	-	-	15
CATKGVMGETQYF	TGTGCCACCAAAGGTGTGATGGGGGAGACCCAGTACTTC	TRBJ2-5	TRBV15	many	-	13
CATSRDFGTGGSNYGYTF	TGTGCCACCAGCAGAGATTTCGGGACAGGGGGCTCTAACTATGGCTACACCTTC	TRBJ1-2	TRBV15	many	TRBD1	18
CASSMGQVGNQPQHF	TGTGCCAGTAGTATGGGACAGGTAGGCAATCAGCCCCAGCATTTT	TRBJ1-5	TRBV19	many	TRBD1	15
CASSVAGQGSGYTF	TGTGCCAGCAGCGTTGCGGGACAGGGTTCGGGGTACACCTTC	TRBJ1-2	TRBV7-8	once	TRBD1	14
CASSGGNTEAFF	TGTGCCAGCAGTGGGGGAAACACTGAAGCTTTCTTT	TRBJ1-1	TRBV6-2/TRBV6-3	-	-	12
CATSDSSDGLAGGGELFF	TGTGCCACCAGTGATTCTTCGGATGGACTAGCGGGGGGCGGGGAGCTGTTTTTT	TRBJ2-2	TRBV24-1	-	TRBD2	18
CASSLRSRGYNSPLHF	TGTGCCAGCAGTTTACGGTCCAGGGGTTATAATTCACCCCTCCACTTT	TRBJ1-6	TRBV28	-	-	16
CASRGQGETQYF	TGTGCCAGCAGGGGGCAGGGGGAGACCCAGTACTTC	TRBJ2-5	TRBV7-3	-	-	12
CASSQINERLFF	TGTGCCAGCAGCCAAATCAATGAAAGACTGTTTTTT	TRBJ1-4	TRBV3-1	-	-	12
CASSLEGVSSGNTIYF	TGTGCCAGCAGTTTGGAGGGGGTTAGCTCTGGAAACACCATATATTTT	TRBJ1-3	TRBV11-1	many	-	16
CASSEFQLQPQHF	TGCGCCAGCAGTGAGTTCCAGCTGCAGCCCCAGCATTTT	TRBJ1-5	TRBV10-2	-	-	13
CASSVEGGAGNSPLHF	TGTGCCAGCAGCGTAGAAGGGGGCGCGGGGAATTCACCCCTCCACTTT	TRBJ1-6	TRBV9	-	TRBD1	16
CASSQVARGVGEQYF	TGTGCCAGCAGCCAAGTCGCCAGGGGGGTTGGGGAGCAGTACTTC	TRBJ2-7	TRBV14	many	-	15
CATHRGGAGNTIYF	TGTGCCACCCACCGGGGTGGGGCTGGAAACACCATATATTTT	TRBJ1-3	TRBV5-4	many	-	14
CASRGGLAKNIQYF	TGTGCCAGCAGGGGAGGCCTAGCCAAAAACATTCAGTACTTC	TRBJ2-4	TRBV7-2	many	-	14
CASSHTPDRARAGNTIYF	TGTGCCAGCAGCCACACCCCTGACAGGGCTCGCGCTGGAAACACCATATATTTT	TRBJ1-3	TRBV3-1	-	TRBD1	18
CASSPTWGANEQFF	TGTGCCAGCAGCCCTACGTGGGGGGCTAATGAGCAGTTCTTC	TRBJ2-1	TRBV7-6	-	-	14
CASSVSGREAFF	TGTGCCAGCAGTGTTTCAGGCAGGGAAGCTTTCTTT	TRBJ1-1	TRBV2	-	-	12
CASSTRAGEQYEQYF	TGTGCCAGCAGCACACGAGCGGGGGAGCAGTACGAGCAGTACTTC	TRBJ2-7	TRBV9	-	TRBD2	15
CASSFTGGDNEKLFF	TGTGCCAGCAGTTTTACAGGGGGGGATAATGAAAAACTGTTTTTT	TRBJ1-4	TRBV6-6	-	TRBD1	15
CASRTGGSTEAFF	TGTGCCAGCAGGACAGGGGGGAGCACTGAAGCTTTCTTT	TRBJ1-1	TRBV25-1	once	TRBD1	13
CASSVTSGGAPVYEQYF	TGTGCCAGCAGCGTAACTAGCGGGGGGGCCCCAGTCTACGAGCAGTACTTC	TRBJ2-7	TRBV9	many	TRBD2	17